The 25 T cell receptor beta chains below all came from one sample that was sequenced in a study of metastatic and nonmetastatic thyroid tumors. The entire patient cohort was treatment-naive prior to thyroid surgery. TCRdb reanalyzed the PCR reads via MiXCR. Of fewer than 50,000 clones detected, around 28% appear once; the ten largest clones hold 9.9%. The sample comprised blood. The receptors were sampled from a male donor with papillary thyroid cancer or a benign thyroid nodule (not recorded which). Some clones in this sample may be carry-over from other donors' samples.

Only a few counts were recorded for this clone. V and J are TRBV20-1 and TRBJ1-2; D not certain. This CDR3 is 10 amino acids long. Deletions cut 3 bases from V and 9 bases from J, with 8 bases between. Germline V CDR1 and CDR2: DFQATT, SNEGSKA (reference sequence). The CDR3 bases are TGCAGTGCTAGCGGCAGAAGCTACACCTTC. Protein product: CSASGRSYTF.

This clone was seen ten or more times. CDR3 DNA sequence: TGCGCCAGCAAGGAGGCGGGTTGGACAGATACGCAGTATTTT. Amino acid sequence: CASKEAGWTDTQYF. The chain carries TRBV5-1 and TRBJ2-3; D possibly corresponds to TRBD2 (5 bases). Germline assignment: CDR1 SGHRS and CDR2 YFSETQ. The CDR3 consists of 14 residues. Between the trimmed V and J ends, which lost 6 bases and 3 bases, there was a span of 14 bases.

This clone was recorded many times. The J gene is TRBJ2-3, the V gene TRBV3-1; D is undetermined. V was clipped by 1 base and J by 2 bases, with 16 bases between them. The CDR3 loop spans 17 amino acids. Looked up from germline, CDR1 is LGHDT and CDR2 is YNNKEL (reference sequence). The CDR3 spells CASSQVGLDSYTDTQYF. CDR3 DNA: TGTGCCAGCAGCCAAGTAGGTCTCGATAGCTACACAGATACGCAGTATTTT.

This clone was recorded a few times. V is TRBV6-1 and J is TRBJ1-5; 11 bases are a match to TRBD1. The V gene end was trimmed by 5 bases and the J gene end by 6 bases; junction bases not matched to a gene: 6. Looked up from germline, CDR1 is MNHNS and CDR2 is SASEGT. The CDR3 runs 15 residues. CDR3 sequence reads: CASSRGTGGVQPQHF. The DNA of the CDR3 is TGTGCCAGCAGTCGAGGGACAGGGGGTGTTCAGCCCCAGCATTTT.

This clone has a handful of counts. The rearrangement uses TRBV5-1 and TRBJ1-2; D is perhaps TRBD1 (5 bases). The V end was cut by 4 bases, the J end by 8 bases, with 15 bases between. Germline V gives CDR1 SGHRS, CDR2 YFSETQ. CDR3 length: 13 amino acids. The CDR3 region is CASSNGHGEGYTF. CDR3 bases: TGCGCCAGCAGCAACGGACATGGGGAAGGCTACACCTTC.

The rearrangement uses TRBV28 and TRBJ1-5, with no clear D. This CDR3 has 13 amino acids. The germline CDR1 and CDR2 sequences are MDHEN and SYDVKM. V lost 7 bases and J lost 1, with 8 bases in between. As DNA, the CDR3 is TGTGCCAGCAATCTAGGCAGCAATCAGCCCCAGCATTTT. Its translation is CASNLGSNQPQHF.

V is TRBV6-1 and J is TRBJ1-1, with D unclear. The germline V gene encodes CDR1 MNHNS and CDR2 SASEGT. This CDR3 is built from 15 residues. V lost 5 bases and J lost 5, with 18 bases in between. The DNA of the CDR3 is TGTGCCAGCAGTCTGGATTACATAAGAGGTACTGAAGCTTTCTTT. Translated, it gives CASSLDYIRGTEAFF.

This clone came up many times. CDR3 sequence (DNA): TGCAGTGCTAAGGGGGTTATTTATGAAAAACTGTTTTTT. This codes for CSAKGVIYEKLFF. The rearrangement uses TRBV20-1 and TRBJ1-4; D possibly corresponds to TRBD1 (6 bases). V lost 4 bases and J 6 bases, leaving 12 bases between the germline ends. The CDR3 is 13 amino acids. In germline, CDR1 is DFQATT, CDR2 SNEGSKA (reference sequence).

This clone ranks as medium-sized (0.01 to 0.1%). The rearrangement joins TRBV28 to TRBJ2-2, with D possibly matching TRBD2 (5 bases). Germline V gives CDR1 MDHEN, CDR2 SYDVKM. Trimming removed 3 bases from V and 4 bases from J, with 12 bases in between. The CDR3 contains 15 residues. The CDR3 sequence is CASSFSSDSTGELFF. The CDR3 coding sequence is TGTGCCAGCAGTTTTAGTTCGGACTCCACCGGGGAGCTGTTTTTT. The complete variable domain, with remaining parts taken from reference TRBV28 and TRBJ2-2, reads DVKVTQSSRYLVKRTGEKVFLECVQDMDHENMFWYRQDPGLGLRLIYFSYDVKMKEKGDIPEGYSVSREKKERFSLILESASTNQTSMYLCASSFSSDSTGELFFGEGSRLTVL.

This clone came up many times. The chain joins TRBV5-1 to TRBJ1-1; maybe TRBD1 (5 bases). CDR1 SGHRS and CDR2 YFSETQ come from the germline V gene. With 3 bases removed from V and 0 bases from J, the gap between germline ends came to 21 bases. The CDR3 totals 18 residues. The CDR3 nucleotides read TGCGCCAGCAGCTCGGGACCTCCGGGACGGATGATGAACACTGAAGCTTTCTTT. Residues: CASSSGPPGRMMNTEAFF.

This clone was recorded at least ten times. The rearrangement links TRBV11-1 to TRBJ2-3, with 8 bases identical to TRBD2. The V gene's germline CDR1 is SGHAT and CDR2 FQDESV (reference sequence). V lost 4 bases to trimming and J lost 2 bases; unmatched junction nucleotides: 5. The CDR3 extends over 15 amino acids. As DNA, the CDR3 is TGTGCCAGCAGCTCCCGGGGGGGAAACACAGATACGCAGTATTTT. It encodes CASSSRGGNTDTQYF.

Worth noting for this clone: Since a much larger clone is just one base distant, this may be a read error. Other DNA sequences from this sample encode an identical CDR3 as well. This chain uses TRBV9 with TRBJ2-4, with 9 bases fitting TRBD1. The CDR3 covers 14 residues. The V and J ends lost 4 bases and 10 bases, in that order; junction bases with no gene match: 9. Germline V gives CDR1 SGDLS, CDR2 YYNGEE. The CDR3: CASSPQAGQGIQYF. The CDR3, as DNA: TGTGCCAGCAGCCCCCAAGCGGGACAGGGAATTCAGTACTTC.

This clone has more than one count but fewer than ten. Possible read error: a much larger clone is one base away. The V call is TRBV9, the J call TRBJ2-5; perhaps TRBD2 as D (5 bases). The CDR3 runs 14 residues. With 4 bases removed from V and 2 bases from J, the gap between germline ends came to 12 bases. From germline, CDR1 is SGDLS and CDR2 YYNGEE. CDR3 region: CASSPEVRQETQYF. In DNA, the CDR3 is TGTGCCAGCAGCCCGGAGGTGAGGCAAGAGACCCAGTACTTC.

This clone was found a few times. The chain links TRBV5-1 to TRBJ2-7; maybe TRBD1 (6 bases). The germline CDR1 and CDR2 sequences are SGHRS and YFSETQ. The CDR3 is made up of 15 amino acids. V shed 4 bases and J shed 2 bases, with 16 bases lying between them. CDR3 region: CASSHRGDTTYEQYF. DNA of the CDR3: TGCGCCAGCAGCCACCGAGGGGACACTACCTACGAGCAGTACTTC.

By share of the sample, this clone is medium-sized. The chain is built from TRBV20-1 and TRBJ2-7, with D perhaps matching TRBD2 (6 bases). Germline lookup yields CDR1 DFQATT and CDR2 SNEGSKA (reference sequence). The CDR3 totals 15 residues. V shed 1 base and J shed 2 bases, with 15 bases lying between them. The CDR3 DNA reads TGCAGTGCTAGAGGAGATATACCGGGGGCCTACGAGCAGTACTTC. Its translation is CSARGDIPGAYEQYF.

The rearrangement uses TRBV9 and TRBJ1-2, with 7 bases matching TRBD1. The CDR3 has 14 residues. Germline CDR1 reads SGDLS; CDR2 reads YYNGEE. Losses at the gene ends were 4 bases for V and 7 bases for J; bases not matched to a gene: 10. As DNA, the CDR3 is TGTGCCAGCAGCCCCTCCTTAGGGGGCTCTGGCTACACCTTC. It yields the protein CASSPSLGGSGYTF.

At least ten counts were recorded for this clone. The V call is TRBV19, the J call TRBJ1-1, with 7 bases that match TRBD1. Trimming at V came to 1 base and at J to 7 bases, leaving 9 bases not matched to a gene. The germline V gene encodes CDR1 LNHDA and CDR2 SQIVND (reference sequence). This CDR3 spans 15 amino acids. CDR3 in amino acids: CASSIVGTARDEAFF. The CDR3 DNA sequence: TGTGCCAGTAGTATAGTAGGGACAGCTCGGGATGAAGCTTTCTTT.

The table lists this clone with many counts. The CDR3 loop reads CASSGTSGGQETQYF. CDR3 DNA sequence: TGCGCCAGCAGTGGGACTAGCGGGGGGCAAGAGACCCAGTACTTC. The chain has TRBV10-1 and TRBJ2-5; 14 bases map to TRBD2. Looked up from germline, CDR1 is WNHNN and CDR2 is SYGVQD (reference sequence). CDR3 length equals 15 residues. The V segment lost 4 bases and the J segment 2 bases; nucleotides outside the gene matches: 0.

The chain uses TRBV6-2 or TRBV6-3 and TRBJ2-1, with 9 bases identical to TRBD2. The CDR3 has 17 residues. Germline-derived CDR1 and CDR2 are MNHEY and SVGEGT. Trimming at V came to 4 bases and at J to 0 bases, leaving 7 bases not matched to a gene. The CDR3 sequence: CASSSLAGGSSYNEQFF. The CDR3 DNA reads as TGTGCCAGCAGTTCACTAGCGGGTGGGAGCTCCTACAATGAGCAGTTCTTC.

This clone came up a few times. V is TRBV20-1 and J is TRBJ2-5; D possibly uses TRBD1 or TRBD2 (6 bases each). This CDR3 comprises 15 residues. Germline assignment: CDR1 DFQATT and CDR2 SNEGSKA (reference sequence). The V end lost 4 bases, the J end lost 6 bases, and 21 bases lay between the germline ends. CDR3 amino acids: CSAMDQGGPRQTQYF. The CDR3 DNA follows: TGCAGTGCTATGGATCAAGGGGGGCCCCGGCAGACCCAGTACTTC.

The chain has TRBV5-1 and TRBJ2-7; D may be TRBD1 (6 bases). There are 16 residues in the CDR3. Germline assignment: CDR1 SGHRS and CDR2 YFSETQ. V lost 0 bases, J lost 0 bases, and 13 bases lay in between. CDR3 bases: TGCGCCAGCAGCTTGGGCCACCGGGACACCTCCTACGAGCAGTACTTC. Translated, it gives CASSLGHRDTSYEQYF.

In nucleotides, the CDR3 is TGTGCCACCGAGGACATGGGCCTATCGGTTGACACTGAAGCTTTCTTT. As protein: CATEDMGLSVDTEAFF. The rearrangement links TRBV10-3 to TRBJ1-1; the D gene is possibly TRBD1 (5 bases). Germline CDR1 ENHRY, CDR2 SYGVKD. CDR3 length: 16 amino acids. Trimming removed 10 bases from V and 3 bases from J, with 24 bases in between.

In this sample, this clone turned up a few times. The junction and the germline gene differ at one end; a read error may be behind it. V gene TRBV28 combines with J gene TRBJ1-3; the D gene is possibly TRBD1 (5 bases). This CDR3 spans 17 amino acids. The germline V gene has CDR1 MDHEN and CDR2 SYDVKM. The DNA of the CDR3 is TGTGCCATCAACCCTGGGGCAGGGATCCACTCTGTAAACACCATATATTTT. It codes for CAINPGAGIHSVNTIYF. The full variable domain, rest sourced from reference TRBV28 and TRBJ1-3, is DVKVTQSSRYLVKRTGEKVFLECVQDMDHENMFWYRQDPGLGLRLIYFSYDVKMKEKGDIPEGYSVSREKKERFSLILESASTNQTSMYLCAINPGAGIHSVNTIYFGEGSWLTVV.

This clone was observed a few times. This sample also contains other DNA sequences that code for the same CDR3. The genes are TRBV28 and TRBJ1-3; D remains unclear. Germline lookup yields CDR1 MDHEN and CDR2 SYDVKM. V lost 2 bases and J lost 4, with 12 bases in between. The length of the CDR3 is 15 residues. In DNA, the CDR3 is TGTGCCAGCAGTTTACGTTCTGGACTGGGAAACACCATATATTTT. The encoded protein is CASSLRSGLGNTIYF.

This clone was found once. The V gene is TRBV30, the J gene TRBJ2-7; D is ambiguous. Germline V CDR1 and CDR2: GTSNPN, SVGIG (reference sequence). Trimming stripped 3 bases from V and 2 bases from J, with 8 bases between. This CDR3 spans 12 amino acids. CDR3 residues: CAWSGRTYEQYF. The CDR3 DNA reads TGTGCCTGGAGCGGCCGAACCTACGAGCAGTACTTC.